Listed below are T cell receptor beta chains from one sample, sequenced in a study of T-cell memory formation after mild COVID-19. TCRdb independently ran MiXCR on the 5' RACE reads; one entry per CDR3 protein. The sample consists of 470,000 or so distinct CDR3 sequences, about 20% of them appearing once. Source material: PBMCs or a T cell subset sorted from them (not recorded which). The receptors stem from a young man who had mild COVID-19 (a few samples of this study predate the infection). Cell type and time point are not known. Both conserved end residues are part of each CDR3. D genes are given only for firm matches. Size tells how often a clone was seen (once, few, many) or the class of an expanded clone, and some rows leave it out.

. TRBJ1-5 . TRBV6-2/TRBV6-3 CASSYGAGEYSNQPQHF TGTGCCAGCAGTTACGGGGCAGGGGAGTATAGCAATCAGCCCCAGCATTTT
TRBD2 TRBJ2-5 many TRBV4-1 CASSQAPSGGETQYF TGCGCCAGCAGCCAAGCCCCAAGCGGGGGAGAGACCCAGTACTTC
TRBD1 TRBJ2-4 . TRBV4-3 CASSRRQGMTLQYF TGCGCCAGCAGCCGCCGACAGGGGATGACCCTTCAGTACTTC
. TRBJ2-4 . TRBV6-6 CASTFPGSGIQYF TGTGCCAGCACATTCCCAGGGTCGGGCATTCAGTACTTC
. TRBJ1-5 . TRBV10-3 CATEGVTQGPQHF TGTGCCACCGAGGGGGTAACCCAGGGGCCCCAGCATTTT
. TRBJ1-1 . TRBV20-1 CSAYRSVNRAFF TGCAGTGCTTACAGGAGCGTGAATCGGGCTTTCTTT
. TRBJ2-6 few TRBV20-1 CSAPTSGANVLTF TGCAGTGCTCCAACCTCTGGGGCCAACGTCCTGACTTTC
. TRBJ1-2 many TRBV3-1 CASSPAGDYGYTF TGTGCCAGCAGCCCGGCGGGCGACTATGGCTACACCTTC
. TRBJ2-2 few TRBV5-1 CASSKGQTTTGELFF TGCGCCAGCAGCAAAGGACAGACAACCACCGGGGAGCTGTTTTTT
TRBD2 TRBJ2-1 many TRBV11-2 CASSLDSGGAWNEQFF TGTGCCAGCAGCTTAGATAGCGGGGGGGCGTGGAATGAGCAGTTCTTC
TRBD1 TRBJ1-5 . TRBV29-1 CSVRQGASQPQHF TGCAGCGTCCGACAGGGGGCCAGCCAGCCCCAGCATTTT
. TRBJ2-7 . TRBV6-2/TRBV6-3 CASSYRWAYEKYF TGTGCCAGCAGTTACAGGTGGGCCTACGAGAAGTACTTC
. TRBJ1-3 many TRBV7-9 CASSQTGNTIYF TGTGCCAGCAGCCAGACAGGAAACACCATATATTTT
. TRBJ2-5 . TRBV14 CASSQGVVETQYF TGTGCCAGCAGCCAAGGGGTTGTGGAGACCCAGTACTTC
. TRBJ2-7 . TRBV21-1 CASSNSYYPYEQYF TGTGCCAGCAGCAACTCTTATTATCCCTACGAGCAGTACTTC
TRBD1 TRBJ1-3 many TRBV10-3 CAISLGQGGNTIYF TGTGCCATCAGTCTTGGACAGGGTGGAAACACCATATATTTT
TRBD1 TRBJ2-7 many TRBV7-8 CASSFLPGQGTYEQYF TGTGCCAGCAGCTTTCTCCCGGGACAGGGGACCTACGAGCAGTACTTC
TRBD1 TRBJ1-5 . TRBV6-5 CASSQRQGYQPQHF TGTGCCAGCAGCCAACGACAGGGGTACCAGCCCCAGCATTTT
. TRBJ1-1 few TRBV6-5 CASRPVNPNTEAFF TGTGCCAGCAGGCCGGTTAATCCGAACACTGAAGCTTTCTTT
TRBD2 TRBJ2-1 . TRBV7-2 CASSLGGTSGNNEQFF TGTGCCAGCAGCTTAGGGGGGACTAGCGGTAACAATGAGCAGTTCTTC
. TRBJ2-2 few TRBV5-1 CASSLWQNTGELFF TGCGCCAGCAGCTTGTGGCAGAACACCGGGGAGCTGTTTTTT
. TRBJ2-4 . TRBV5-1 CASTTPGIGIQYF TGCGCCAGCACCACACCGGGGATCGGCATTCAGTACTTC
TRBD2 TRBJ2-1 few TRBV5-1 CASSLAGLAGGSRTYNEQFF TGCGCCAGCAGCTTGGCCGGGCTAGCGGGGGGGTCCCGGACCTACAATGAGCAGTTCTTC
TRBD2 TRBJ2-1 . TRBV29-1 CSGNGGGTYNEQFF TGCAGTGGTAATGGGGGGGGGACCTACAATGAGCAGTTCTTC
. TRBJ1-1 . TRBV3-1 CASSQDLQAEAFF TGTGCCAGCAGCCAAGATTTACAGGCTGAAGCTTTCTTT
. TRBJ2-7 . TRBV7-8 CASSALPEREQYF TGTGCCAGCAGCGCACTTCCCGAACGCGAGCAGTACTTC
. TRBJ2-1 few TRBV6-2/TRBV6-3 CASSYSSYNEQFF TGTGCCAGCAGTTACAGCTCCTACAATGAGCAGTTCTTC
. TRBJ2-3 . TRBV6-2/TRBV6-3 CASSLAVFSTDTQYF TGTGCCAGCAGTTTAGCGGTCTTTAGCACAGATACGCAGTATTTT
TRBD1 TRBJ2-7 . TRBV20-1 CSALDRQSSYEQYF TGCAGTGCTTTGGACAGGCAGAGCTCCTACGAGCAGTACTTC
. TRBJ2-1 . TRBV6-2/TRBV6-3 CASEDGGLLVF TGTGCCAGCGAAGACGGGGGACTTTTGGTCTTC
. TRBJ1-1 few TRBV7-9 CASSLSGGPKGFF TGTGCCAGCAGCTTAAGCGGGGGCCCGAAGGGTTTCTTT
. TRBJ2-5 many TRBV14 CASSQNRETQYF TGTGCCAGCAGTCAAAACAGGGAGACCCAGTACTTC
. TRBJ2-1 . TRBV12-3/TRBV12-4 CASSEVPAYNEQFF TGTGCCAGCAGTGAGGTCCCTGCCTACAATGAGCAGTTCTTC
. TRBJ1-1 . TRBV6-5 CASSYRFATEAFF TGTGCCAGCAGTTACCGATTTGCGACTGAAGCTTTCTTT
TRBD1 TRBJ2-3 few TRBV7-9 CASSFAKGALSSDTQYF TGTGCCAGCAGTTTCGCAAAGGGGGCGCTTAGTTCCGATACGCAGTATTTT
. TRBJ1-5 . TRBV20-1 CSATLLDSNQPQHF TGCAGTGCTACCCTTCTAGATAGCAATCAGCCCCAGCATTTT
TRBD2 TRBJ2-5 many TRBV5-1 CASSRTSGGAVETQYF TGCGCCAGCAGCCGGACTAGCGGGGGGGCCGTGGAGACCCAGTACTTC
. TRBJ1-1 few TRBV30 CAWMSTVLAFF TGTGCCTGGATGTCAACCGTTTTGGCTTTCTTT
. TRBJ2-1 . TRBV19 CASSIGHSSSYNEQFF TGTGCCAGTAGTATAGGCCACTCTTCGTCTTACAATGAGCAGTTCTTC
TRBD1 TRBJ1-1 . TRBV7-3 CASSPSTGGMRNTEAFF TGTGCCAGCAGCCCCTCGACAGGGGGTATGCGGAACACTGAAGCTTTCTTT
. TRBJ2-4 . TRBV4-2 CASSQVGASENIQYF TGTGCCAGCAGCCAGGTGGGGGCTTCGGAAAACATTCAGTACTTC
. TRBJ1-2 few TRBV6-5 CASGLPVNYGYTF TGTGCCAGCGGCCTCCCAGTTAACTATGGCTACACCTTC
TRBD1 TRBJ2-2 . TRBV5-1 CASSGAARQGDTGELFF TGCGCCAGCAGCGGAGCAGCCCGGCAGGGGGACACCGGGGAGCTGTTTTTT
. TRBJ2-7 few TRBV7-9 CASSAGLGEYEQYF TGTGCCAGCAGCGCGGGACTGGGAGAGTACGAGCAGTACTTC
. TRBJ2-3 few TRBV7-2 CASSFRASTDTQYF TGTGCCAGCAGCTTTCGGGCTAGCACAGATACGCAGTATTTT
TRBD1 TRBJ2-7 . TRBV15 CATRQLDREGEQYF TGTGCCACCAGACAGCTCGACAGGGAAGGCGAGCAGTACTTC
TRBD1 TRBJ2-7 . TRBV10-3 CAISQGGTGDGEQYF TGTGCCATCAGTCAGGGGGGGACAGGGGATGGCGAGCAGTACTTC